What follows describes a single T cell receptor beta chain. It has no known antigen specificity. Within one base of it there is no much larger clone, and no base qualities were kept. This specimen's time point label, interpreted: about 28 days (+/-7) after the second vaccine dose. Because spike-specific TCR depth and breadth did not differ between the two schedules, AZD1222 recipients who got a second dose at roughly 4 weeks were pooled with those who got a second dose at roughly 12 weeks. Vaccinee samples came from UK trials COV001 and COV002, including a single-blind randomized controlled phase 2/3 trial of AZD1222 (ChAdOx1 nCoV-19) in healthy adults. For TCRbeta chain sequencing, PBMC samples were collected from trial participants at day 0 and at day 28 after the second dose. The record originates from a study of T cell responses to AZD1222 COVID-19 vaccine (dated by TCRdb to the early 2020s). Study-wide context: A total of approximately 240 trial participants underwent TCR sequencing, of whom around 200 received two doses of AZD1222 and some 25 received two doses of the MenACWY control vaccine. Trial participants were enrolled by age into 18-55, 56-69 and 70-plus year subgroups, with around 150, 28 and 57 TCR-sequenced participants respectively. The investigation overall reported the following: Reportedly, close to half of the unique spike-specific TCRs recognized epitopes lying outside the regions that are mutated in the B.1.351 and B.1.1.7 variants. Conclusions about previously exposed vaccinees are limited, since just six AZD1222 recipients were seropositive for SARS-CoV-2 at baseline. CD4 TCRs associated with the vaccine covered the entire spike protein, and the dominant responses were in regions 160-218 and 743-854. Spike-specific TCR breadth and depth rose significantly after two AZD1222 doses compared with day 0 and with MenACWY recipients. Because no day 14 peak-response samples were available, repertoires were characterized only after the peak T cell response. The 56-69-year group was small, and its depth increase did not reach significance, likely because of low power. Participants were mostly white British and included more females than males, and it was suggested by the authors that clonal diversity may have been underestimated.

The CDR3 regions of human TCRbeta chains were analyzed by immunosequencing. From the authors' description of their analysis: Repertoire TCRs were checked for matches against a reference library of SARS-CoV-2-specific TCRs that had been generated using the MIRA antigen-specificity platform. Breadth was defined as the fraction of unique TCRs that were SARS-CoV-2-associated. Depth was defined as the fraction of total T cells that were SARS-CoV-2-associated. Using the MIRA data, every spike-specific TCR was mapped to the spike region that the TCR reacted to and assigned to either a CD4 or a CD8 class. Log10-transformed breadth and depth values were compared by one-way ANOVA with Sidak's multiple comparisons tests. In TCRdb, the immuneACCESS table is reduced to in-frame sequences with V and J assigned. These tables do not hold every clone; where another copy was compared, an unresolved V gene accounts for under half, and the others remain unexplained. The V and J calls and clone size were taken over from that table, and D and trimming were inferred from the DNA. The sample data list over 130,000 clones, and around 92% of these were observed just once. Together, the top ten hold around 3.5% of the sample.

V loses 7 bases of germline sequence and J loses 2 bases, and the interval between the two ends is 14 bases. CDR1 and CDR2, looked up from the germline V gene, are MDHEN and SYDVKM. Taken from cysteine to phenylalanine, the CDR3 has 14 residues. The only DNA kept is the CDR3, 42 bases in frame from the first base. The material sequenced was peripheral blood, taken 28 days after the second AZD1222 dose. The V gene is TRBV28 and the J gene is TRBJ1-2; tentative D gene TRBD1, with 5 bases matching. This sequence was found in an adult who received the AZD1222 COVID-19 vaccine. The DNA sequence is as follows: TGTGCCAGCACCCTGGGGCTCAAAAACTATGGCTACACCTTC. Its protein is CASTLGLKNYGYTF.